This T cell receptor beta chain was sequenced in a study of persistence of HIV-infected CD4 T cells. The stimulus was an HIV-1 Gag 15-mer peptide pool, 0.85 to 1 ug/peptide/mL. Sorting selected CD4+ T cells upregulating both CD40 ligand and CD69. Donors had undetectable plasma HIV-1 RNA, under 50 copies/mL, for 4+ years. The length of the CDR3 is 15 residues. V gave up 6 bases and J gave up 9 bases; unmatched junction bases: 7. Per germline, CDR1 KGHSH and CDR2 LQKENI. Note on this clone: No antigen is known for it.

The immunoSEQ assay was version 4, run in survey mode. Some clones are missing from TCRdb's copy, which holds only in-frame ones; the method was immunoSEQ multiplex PCR. The sample consists of 25,000 to 35,000 clones, approximately 70% of them appearing once. The sequence was obtained from an adult man with HIV who was CMV-seropositive. The sequencing here drew on CD4+ T cells sorted from PBMCs after approximately 19-hour stimulation, taken from a patient who received antiretroviral therapy. The chain joins TRBV18 to TRBJ2-1, with TRBD2 identical over 14 bases. CDR3 in DNA: TGTGCCAGCTCGCGGACTAGCGGGGGGCCGGGTGAGCAGTTCTTC. Translated, it gives CASSRTSGGPGEQFF. Drawing the rest from reference TRBV18 and TRBJ2-1, the complete variable domain is NAGVMQNPRHLVRRRGQEARLRCSPMKGHSHVYWYRQLPEEGLKFMVYLQKENIIDESGMPKERFSAEFPKEGPSILRIQQVVRGDSAAYFCASSRTSGGPGEQFFGPGTRLTVL.